Following are 20 T cell receptor beta chains from one sample sequenced in a study of blood T cells in healthy people across ages. Sample-barcoded 5' priming and a J-beta primer mix drove a second PCR of about 6 to 12 cycles. TCRdb itself ran the 5' RACE reads through MiXCR, one entry per CDR3 protein. The sample yields 800,000 to 1,300,000 distinct CDR3 sequences, about 25% seen once. The same sample was also studied in work on T cells of mothers and their children.

The sample taken for sequencing was blood. Receptors originate from a girl aged 2 to 10 in good health.

This chain joins TRBV7-9 and TRBJ2-5; 12 positions agree with TRBD1. The DNA end lines up better with TRBJ2-7; the J call may be wrong. CDR3 length equals 16 residues. Germline CDR1 reads SEHNR; CDR2 reads FQNEAQ (reference sequence). CDR3 sequence: CASSLLRDRGQIEQYF. Here the CDR3 DNA reads TGTGCCAGCAGCTTGCTACGGGACAGGGGGCAAATCGAGCAGTACTTC.

This clonotype was seen a handful of times. The chain joins TRBV27 to TRBJ2-1; tentative D call: TRBD1 (6 bases). Germline V gene data show CDR1 as MNHEY and CDR2 as SMNVEV (reference sequence). Trimming left V 8 bases short and J 4 bases short, with 15 bases between. The CDR3 runs to 14 residues. CDR3 DNA sequence: TGTGCCAGCTCCACAGGGCAGGAGTACAATGAGCAGTTCTTC. Protein: CASSTGQEYNEQFF.

This clonotype has only a few counts. V gene TRBV7-6 combines with J gene TRBJ2-4, with D perhaps matching TRBD2 (5 bases). V dropped 5 bases and J dropped 8 bases, with 16 bases sitting between them. Germline loops: CDR1 SGHVS, CDR2 FNYEAQ. The length of the CDR3 is 14 residues. The CDR3 reads CASSPGLFADIQYF. CDR3 in DNA: TGTGCCAGCAGCCCTGGACTGTTCGCGGACATTCAGTACTTC.

V gene TRBV7-3 combines with J gene TRBJ2-1, with a possible D match to TRBD2 (6 bases). CDR3 length equals 13 residues. From germline, CDR1 is SGHTA and CDR2 FQGTGA. With 4 bases removed from V and 7 bases from J, the gap between germline ends came to 11 bases. CDR3 coding DNA: TGTGCCAGCAGCTACAACAGCGGGAATGAGCAGTTCTTC. It translates to CASSYNSGNEQFF.

The rearrangement joins TRBV7-9 to TRBJ2-2; 8 bases fit TRBD1. Trimming at V came to 2 bases and at J to 5 bases, leaving 7 bases not matched to a gene. This CDR3 is 16 amino acids long. Germline lookup yields CDR1 SEHNR and CDR2 FQNEAQ (reference sequence). CDR3 coding DNA: TGTGCCAGCAGCTTATTGGCAGGGGGCCATACCGGGGAGCTGTTTTTT. It is translated as CASSLLAGGHTGELFF. The complete variable domain, with remaining parts taken from reference TRBV7-9 and TRBJ2-2, reads DTGVSQNPRHKITKRGQNVTFRCDPISEHNRLYWYRQTLGQGPEFLTYFQNEAQLEKSRLLSDRFSAERPKGSFSTLEIQRTEQGDSAMYLCASSLLAGGHTGELFFGEGSRLTVL.

The chain carries TRBV29-1 and TRBJ2-1; D is undetermined. CDR3 length: 13 residues. Germline V lookup: CDR1 SQVTM, CDR2 ANQGSEA. This chain's CDR3 is CSASEEVVDEQFF. The CDR3, as DNA: TGCAGTGCCTCGGAAGAAGTTGTGGACGAGCAGTTCTTC.

In this sample, this clonotype turned up a few times. Here the CDR3 reads CASSLRGALLSGANVLTF. In DNA form, the CDR3 reads TGCGCCAGCAGCTTAAGAGGGGCGCTTCTCTCTGGGGCCAACGTCCTGACTTTC. This chain uses TRBV5-1 with TRBJ2-6; D could derive from TRBD1 or TRBD2 (5 bases each). This CDR3 is built from 18 residues. Germline V gene sequence: CDR1 SGHRS, CDR2 YFSETQ. V lost 2 bases, J lost 0 bases, and 15 bases lay in between.

The chain is built from TRBV5-1 and TRBJ2-3, with 9 bases fitting TRBD2. The CDR3 runs to 13 residues. The junction had 3 bases not matched to a gene; V was cut back by 4 bases and J by 6 bases. CDR1 is SGHRS and CDR2 is YFSETQ in the germline V gene. Here the CDR3 DNA reads TGCGCCAGCAGCGCGAGCGGGAGGGATACGCAGTATTTT. Translation gives CASSASGRDTQYF.

The chain links TRBV28 to TRBJ1-2; TRBD1 agrees at 8 bases. Germline V gene lookup returns CDR1 MDHEN and CDR2 SYDVKM. V was clipped by 3 bases and J by 7 bases; unmatched bases: 7. This CDR3 contains 14 residues. The CDR3, as DNA: TGTGCCAGCAGTTTGCCCGGGACAGGCGGTGGCTACACCTTC. This sequence encodes CASSLPGTGGGYTF.

The rearrangement links TRBV6-5 to TRBJ2-5, with TRBD2 matching 12 bases. The junction had 9 bases not matched to a gene; V was cut back by 0 bases and J by 4 bases. The CDR3 is 18 amino acids. Germline CDR1 and CDR2: MNHEY and SVGAGI. CDR3 bases: TGTGCCAGCAGTTACTCGGTGCTAGCGGGAGGGCCAGGAGAGACCCAGTACTTC. Amino acid sequence: CASSYSVLAGGPGETQYF.

The sample holds a few counts of this clonotype. The rearrangement uses TRBV7-3 and TRBJ1-2; D is uncertain. CDR1 is SGHTA and CDR2 is FQGTGA in the germline V gene. The CDR3 covers 15 residues. The ends were cut back, 2 bases at V and 0 bases at J, with 10 bases in the middle. The CDR3 protein is CASSLWLPANYGYTF. The DNA for the CDR3 is TGTGCCAGCAGCTTATGGCTCCCCGCTAACTATGGCTACACCTTC.

The genes are TRBV29-1 and TRBJ2-7; the D gene is possibly TRBD1 (7 bases). The germline V and J ends were trimmed by 3 bases and 7 bases, with 19 bases remaining between them. This CDR3 is 14 amino acids long. The V gene's germline CDR1 is SQVTM and CDR2 ANQGSEA. CDR3 DNA: TGCAGCGTTGAGTTTACAGGGGCGGCGGGAGAGCAGTACTTC. Amino acids: CSVEFTGAAGEQYF.

Only a few counts were recorded for this clonotype. J is TRBJ1-4 and V is TRBV5-1; D remains ambiguous. The germline gives CDR1 SGHRS, CDR2 YFSETQ. This CDR3 has 13 amino acids. Trimming left V 0 bases short and J 5 bases short, with 5 bases between. The CDR3 sequence: CASSLGWNEKLFF. The CDR3 DNA follows: TGCGCCAGCAGCTTGGGTTGGAATGAAAAACTGTTTTTT.

Regarding this clonotype: At one end the junction does not follow the germline gene, possibly because of a read error. This rearrangement joins TRBV12-3 or TRBV12-4 to TRBJ2-3; D is possibly TRBD2 (6 bases). The CDR3 is made up of 15 amino acids. CDR3 residues: CASRRDRGLTDAQYF. The CDR3 DNA reads as TGTGCCAGCAGGCGGGACCGAGGGCTAACAGATGCGCAGTATTTT.

As regards this clonotype: Because it lacks the conserved phenylalanine or tryptophan at the end, this CDR3 is likely a read error. V and J are TRBV4-1 and TRBJ1-2; TRBD1 matches 7 bases. The V segment lost 6 bases and the J segment 8 bases; nucleotides outside the gene matches: 6. CDR1 is MGHRA, CDR2 YSYEKL, per germline. The CDR3 spans 12 residues. CDR3 DNA: TGCGCCAGCAGGGCCAGGGGGAACGGCTACACCCTC. Translation: CASRARGNGYTL.

This chain links TRBV5-1 with TRBJ2-3; the D is unclear. This CDR3 is 14 amino acids long. V shed 6 bases and J shed 5 bases, with 16 bases lying between them. Germline V gene sequence: CDR1 SGHRS, CDR2 YFSETQ. The chain's CDR3 is CASMVGSSQDTQYF. As DNA, the CDR3 is TGCGCCAGCATGGTCGGAAGCTCCCAAGATACGCAGTATTTT.

This clonotype appeared a few times. The chain uses TRBV2 and TRBJ2-5; D is possibly TRBD2 (5 bases). This CDR3 contains 12 residues. The V gene lost 6 bases and the J gene lost 5 bases, with 10 bases spanning the gap. Germline lookup yields CDR1 SNHLY and CDR2 FYNNEI. CDR3 protein: CASRRVGETQYF. In DNA, the CDR3 is TGTGCCAGCAGGAGGGTAGGGGAGACCCAGTACTTC. Filled out from reference TRBV2 and TRBJ2-5, the complete variable domain reads EPEVTQTPSHQVTQMGQEVILRCVPISNHLYFYWYRQILGQKVEFLVSFYNNEISEKSEIFDDQFSVERPDGSNFTLKIRSTKLEDSAMYFCASRRVGETQYFGPGTRLLVL.

This clonotype was detected a few times. The rearrangement joins TRBV3-1 to TRBJ2-6; D is tentatively TRBD1 or TRBD2 (5 bases each). The CDR3 spans 17 residues. Germline values: CDR1 LGHDT, CDR2 YNNKEL (reference sequence). V lost 1 base and J lost 0, with 10 bases in between. The CDR3 reads CASSQVGVSSGANVLTF. The CDR3 DNA reads TGTGCCAGCAGCCAAGTGGGGGTTAGCTCTGGGGCCAACGTCCTGACTTTC.

This clonotype was seen a handful of times. V is TRBV12-3 or TRBV12-4 and J is TRBJ2-7; TRBD2 aligns across 7 bases. The length of the CDR3 is 14 residues. The V and J ends lost 6 bases and 2 bases, in that order; junction bases with no gene match: 7. In DNA form, the CDR3 reads TGTGCCAGCAGCCCCGGGACTATAACCTACGAGCAGTACTTC. Its translation: CASSPGTITYEQYF.

This sequence joins TRBV7-8 and TRBJ2-7; D not certain. CDR3 length: 14 residues. Trimming removed 5 bases at V and 5 bases at J, with 16 bases between. Germline V gene data show CDR1 as SGHVS and CDR2 as FQNEAQ. DNA of the CDR3: TGTGCCAGCAGCCTAAGATCCCCTGAGAACGAGCAGTACTTC. The encoded protein is CASSLRSPENEQYF.